These T cell receptor beta chains were read from a single sample in a study of tumor-infiltrating lymphocytes in localized non-small cell lung cancer. Sequencing was performed with immunoSEQ multiplex PCR; in TCRdb, only in-frame clones are kept and a portion is missing. Counted here are around 3,200 clones, roughly 58% occurring once; the ten biggest clones make up 10% to 15%. The sample consisted of uninvolved lung tissue not adjacent to the tumor. Every receptor here comes from a human donor with non-small cell lung cancer. The CDR3 runs from the conserved cysteine through the conserved F or W. D genes are given only for firm matches. A clone size is listed for some rows: how often the clone was seen (once, few, many), or a class if it is expanded.

V	J	size	D	DNA	CDR3
TRBV25-1	TRBJ1-1	NA	NA	TGTGCCAGCAGTGAATTCGGCAGTCCGAACACTGAAGCTTTCTTT	CASSEFGSPNTEAFF
TRBV6-5	TRBJ2-3	NA	NA	TGTGCCAGCAGTTATGGCGTGGGGGCGGGTACGCAGTATTTT	CASSYGVGAGTQYF
TRBV29-1	TRBJ2-7	NA	TRBD1	TGCAGCGTCTTCACAGGGGCCCACGAGCAGTACTTC	CSVFTGAHEQYF
TRBV5-1	TRBJ1-4	NA	NA	TGCGCCAGCAGCTTCAGGGCCAAGGCTGAAAAACTGTTTTTT	CASSFRAKAEKLFF
TRBV11-2	TRBJ2-7	NA	NA	TGTGCCAGCAGCAAGTTATACGAGCAGTACTTC	CASSKLYEQYF
TRBV5-1	TRBJ1-1	NA	NA	TGCGCCAGCAGCCCGGGCGGAACTGAAGCTTTCTTT	CASSPGGTEAFF
TRBV29-1	TRBJ2-3	NA	TRBD2	TGCAGCGTTGGGACTAGCGGGACCACGGATACGCAGTATTTT	CSVGTSGTTDTQYF
TRBV7-2	TRBJ1-2	few	TRBD1	TGTGCCAGCAGCAACCGACAGGGTCCTAATACTCCCAACTATGGCTACACCTTC	CASSNRQGPNTPNYGYTF
TRBV7-6	TRBJ2-3	NA	TRBD2	TGTGCCAGCAGGCCTCCTGGGACTAGCGGGGGAGGGGGTACGCAGTATTTT	CASRPPGTSGGGGTQYF
TRBV19	TRBJ1-5	few	TRBD1	TGTGCCAGTAGTAGCCAGGGGGATCAGCCCCAGCATTTT	CASSSQGDQPQHF
TRBV27	TRBJ2-1	few	TRBD2	TGTGCCAGCTTTAATAGCGGGAGGGACAATGAGCAGTTCTTC	CASFNSGRDNEQFF
TRBV9	TRBJ2-5	few	TRBD2	TGTGCCAGCACCCCAAGCGGGGGTTACCAAGAGACCCAGTACTTC	CASTPSGGYQETQYF